The 3 T cell receptor beta chains below come from one sample, sequenced in a study of T cell responses to AZD1222 COVID-19 vaccine. Clones were sequenced by immunoSEQ multiplex PCR, and TCRdb holds only the in-frame ones, with some missing. The sample shows about 100,000 clones, around nine tenths of them seen only once. The sequences come from peripheral blood, collected on day 0 of AZD1222 vaccination. The receptors come from an adult in good health.

The chain combines TRBV11-2 with TRBJ1-3; D call uncertain. Germline V gene data show CDR1 as SGHAT and CDR2 as FQNNGV. This CDR3 has 16 residues. Trimming cost V 5 bases and J 1 base, with 15 bases left between them. In DNA, the CDR3 is TGTGCCAGCAGCCGTAACGTCGCAGGATCTGGAAACACCATATATTTT. Protein sequence: CASSRNVAGSGNTIYF.

J is TRBJ2-1 and V is TRBV18; D gene uncertain. The V end was cut by 0 bases, the J end by 2 bases, with 5 bases between. Germline values: CDR1 KGHSH, CDR2 LQKENI. CDR3 size: 14 residues. CDR3 in DNA: TGTGCCAGCTCACCACCTACTACCTACAATGAGCAGTTCTTC. Protein: CASSPPTTYNEQFF.

A few counts support this clone. This sequence joins TRBV25-1 and TRBJ2-7; D may be TRBD1 (5 bases). Germline CDR1 is MGHDK and CDR2 is SYGVNS. CDR3 length: 15 amino acids. Trimming took off 6 bases at V and 0 bases at J, with 15 bases between the two ends. The CDR3 loop is CASRTETAVSYEQYF. The CDR3 region has the DNA TGTGCCAGCAGAACCGAGACAGCCGTCTCCTACGAGCAGTACTTC.